The 24 T cell receptor beta chains below were found in one sample sequenced in a study of metastatic and nonmetastatic thyroid tumors. All patients were treatment-naive before thyroid surgery. TCRdb recomputed clones from the PCR reads via MiXCR. The repertoire holds thousands of clones, 35% to 40% seen once, with about 20% in the top ten. The source material was adjacent normal tissue. Every receptor here comes from a female donor with papillary thyroid cancer or a benign thyroid nodule (not recorded which). Some clones in this sample may be carry-over from other donors' samples.

This clone counts as medium-sized. The rearrangement joins TRBV3-1 to TRBJ2-5; the D call may be TRBD1 or TRBD2 (5 bases each). There are 13 residues in the CDR3. V shed 4 bases and J shed 4 bases, with 10 bases lying between them. Germline V gene sequence: CDR1 LGHDT, CDR2 YNNKEL (reference sequence). As DNA, the CDR3 is TGTGCCAGCAGCCCGGCAGGGAGAGAGACCCAGTACTTC. Protein sequence: CASSPAGRETQYF.

The V gene is TRBV7-2, the J gene TRBJ1-1, with TRBD1 as a possible D gene (5 bases). This CDR3 contains 15 residues. Germline V gene data show CDR1 as SGHTA and CDR2 as FQGNSA. Deletions cut 1 base from V and 1 base from J, with 10 bases between. The chain's CDR3 is CASSLGGAQNTEAFF. In nucleotides, the CDR3 is TGTGCCAGCAGCTTAGGCGGGGCGCAGAACACTGAAGCTTTCTTT.

This clone appeared a few times. One end of the junction varies from germline; a read error may be responsible. V is TRBV6-1 and J is TRBJ2-2, with 9 bases aligning to TRBD2. The germline V gene encodes CDR1 MNHNS and CDR2 SASEGT. This CDR3 spans 16 amino acids. The DNA for the CDR3 is TGCGCCAGCAGTCACAAAGTACTAGCGGGCACCTGGGAGCTGTTTTTT. This gives the protein CASSHKVLAGTWELFF.

The gene calls are TRBV11-2 and TRBJ2-3; 9 bases fit TRBD2. The CDR3 extends over 15 amino acids. V gave up 1 base and J gave up 1 base; unmatched junction bases: 0. CDR1 SGHAT and CDR2 FQNNGV come from the germline V gene. For the CDR3, the DNA is TGTGCCAGCAGCTTAGTAGCGGGGGGCACAGATACGCAGTATTTT. It yields the protein CASSLVAGGTDTQYF.

This clone was seen only once. The germline gene is not matched at one end of the junction; a read error may be the cause. The rearrangement uses TRBV5-1 and TRBJ1-1; D is unresolved. CDR3 length: 16 amino acids. The germline V gene encodes CDR1 SGHRS and CDR2 YFSETQ. In nucleotides, the CDR3 is TGCGCCAGCCGCTTGTCCACCGCCCTTGGGGACACTGAAGCTTTCTTT. This gives the protein CASRLSTALGDTEAFF.

This clone was observed a few times. The CDR3 here is CATGTFYGYTF. The DNA of the CDR3 is TGTGCCACTGGAACATTCTATGGCTACACCTTC. The chain uses TRBV2 and TRBJ1-2; D is unresolved. V lost 10 bases, J lost 4 bases, and 10 bases lay in between. The germline V gene has CDR1 SNHLY and CDR2 FYNNEI. This CDR3 region has 11 residues.

This clone has only a few counts. This sequence joins TRBV6-1 and TRBJ2-3; D remains ambiguous. The CDR3 contains 14 residues. Deletions cut 11 bases from V and 4 bases from J, with 19 bases between. CDR1 MNHNS and CDR2 SASEGT come from the germline V gene. The CDR3 nucleotides are TGTGCCTGTGCTGCGTTCAAAAACGCAGATACGCAGTATTTT. It encodes CACAAFKNADTQYF.

This clone is termed large. The chain couples TRBV9 to TRBJ2-7; TRBD1 might be the D (5 bases). Trimming removed 0 bases from V and 1 base from J, with 8 bases in between. The germline V gene has CDR1 SGDLS and CDR2 YYNGEE. The CDR3 extends over 14 amino acids. The CDR3 here is CASSVEGQSYEQYF. The CDR3 bases are TGTGCCAGCAGCGTAGAGGGGCAGTCCTACGAGCAGTACTTC. The full variable domain, its missing parts supplied by reference TRBV9 and TRBJ2-7, is DSGVTQTPKHLITATGQRVTLRCSPRSGDLSVYWYQQSLDQGLQFLIQYYNGEERAKGNILERFSAQQFPDLHSELNLSSLELGDSALYFCASSVEGQSYEQYFGPGTRLTVT.

The rearrangement links TRBV5-1 to TRBJ1-4, with D unclear. V was cut by 0 bases and J by 8 bases, with 11 bases left in between. Germline loops: CDR1 SGHRS, CDR2 YFSETQ. The CDR3 has 14 amino acids. For the CDR3, the DNA is TGCGCCAGCAGCTTGGGGCGCAGTCGAGAAAAACTGTTTTTT. It is translated as CASSLGRSREKLFF. Variable domain in full (rest from reference TRBV5-1 and TRBJ1-4): KAGVTQTPRYLIKTRGQQVTLSCSPISGHRSVSWYQQTPGQGLQFLFEYFSETQRNKGNFPGRFSGRQFSNSRSEMNVSTLELGDSALYLCASSLGRSREKLFFGSGTQLSVL.

This clone turned up a few times. The genes are TRBV6-1 and TRBJ2-1; 12 bases agree with TRBD2. Germline V gene sequence: CDR1 MNHNS, CDR2 SASEGT. The CDR3 covers 17 residues. Germline trimming cut 9 bases from V and 0 bases from J; bases unmatched to any gene: 9. The CDR3 is CASTGTSGWSSYNEQFF. Here the CDR3 DNA reads TGTGCCAGTACCGGGACTAGCGGGTGGAGCTCCTACAATGAGCAGTTCTTC.

This clone showed up just a few times. V gene TRBV6-1 combines with J gene TRBJ2-7; 10 bases map to TRBD2. V shed 3 bases, J shed 5 bases, and the junction held 7 bases outside the gene matches. From germline, CDR1 is MNHNS and CDR2 SASEGT. This CDR3 region has 15 residues. The CDR3 here is CASSDHASGSHEQYF. CDR3 bases: TGTGCCAGCAGTGACCATGCTAGCGGGAGCCACGAGCAGTACTTC.

In its sample, this clone was seen a few times. The genes are TRBV6-1 and TRBJ1-5; weak D call: TRBD1 (5 bases). The CDR3 length is 12 residues. Deletions cut 6 bases from V and 13 bases from J, with 16 bases between. Germline CDR1 reads MNHNS; CDR2 reads SASEGT. DNA for the CDR3: TGTGCCAGCAGGCACCGTCCGGGACCACAGCATTTT. Residues: CASRHRPGPQHF.

This clone counts as medium-sized. The chain couples TRBV5-4 to TRBJ1-4, with 8 bases that match TRBD1. The CDR3 has 15 amino acids. From germline, CDR1 is SGHNT and CDR2 YYREEE (reference sequence). The trim removed 4 bases at V and 8 bases at J, leaving 10 bases unmatched. The CDR3 coding sequence is TGTGCCAGCAGCACCGGCAGGGGGCAAGGAGAAAAACTGTTTTTT. The encoded protein is CASSTGRGQGEKLFF.

For the CDR3, the DNA is TGCAGTGCTAGGGGCACGACAGGGCGAGCCTACGAGCAGTACTTC. As protein: CSARGTTGRAYEQYF. This chain uses TRBV20-1 with TRBJ2-7; 7 bases map to TRBD1. V lost 3 bases, J lost 2 bases, and 10 bases stayed unmatched. Germline assignment: CDR1 DFQATT and CDR2 SNEGSKA (reference sequence). This CDR3 comprises 15 residues.

The table lists this clone with a few counts. The chain uses TRBV20-1 and TRBJ1-6; no clear D gene. The V end was cut by 6 bases, the J end by 7 bases, with 10 bases between. The CDR3 runs to 12 residues. Germline loops: CDR1 DFQATT, CDR2 SNEGSKA (reference sequence). In nucleotides, the CDR3 is TGCAGTGCCGGTAGGACCAATTCACCCCTCCACTTT. Amino acids: CSAGRTNSPLHF.

This clone is large by share. This chain joins TRBV9 and TRBJ2-1; a weak D match, TRBD2 (6 bases). There are 15 residues in the CDR3. Germline CDR1 reads SGDLS; CDR2 reads YYNGEE. V lost 0 bases and J 7 bases, leaving 14 bases between the germline ends. The CDR3 DNA reads as TGTGCCAGCAGCGTAGAGTACGGGAGAGATAATGAGCAGTTCTTC. Protein sequence: CASSVEYGRDNEQFF.

The sample holds a few counts of this clone. Its ends do not fully match the called genes, so a read error is possible. The CDR3 loop reads CASSHPSHRPRNTEAFF. The CDR3 bases are TGTGCCAGCAGTCACCCCTCGCACAGGCCTAGGAACACTGAAGCCTTCTTT. J is TRBJ1-1 and V is TRBV6-2 or TRBV6-3, with TRBD1 as a possible D gene (5 bases). Per germline, CDR1 MNHEY and CDR2 SVGEGT. This CDR3 region has 17 residues.

This clone ranks as large. The V and J genes are TRBV6-4 and TRBJ1-6; 8 bases map to TRBD1. CDR3 length equals 15 residues. Germline V CDR1 and CDR2: MRHNA, SNTAGT. The trim removed 0 bases at V and 7 bases at J, leaving 2 bases unmatched. The CDR3 DNA is TGTGCCAGCAGTGACTCAACAGGGGGGAATTCACCCCTCCACTTT. This translates into CASSDSTGGNSPLHF.

Sample share makes this clone large. This sequence joins TRBV2 and TRBJ2-2; no firm D call. With 5 bases removed from V and 4 bases from J, the gap between germline ends came to 14 bases. This CDR3 has 15 residues. In germline, CDR1 is SNHLY, CDR2 FYNNEI. CDR3: CASSRDNTGTGELFF. For the CDR3, the DNA is TGTGCCAGCAGTCGAGATAATACGGGCACCGGGGAGCTGTTTTTT.

The rearrangement joins TRBV20-1 to TRBJ1-2; 7 positions match TRBD1. This CDR3 comprises 14 residues. Unmatched junction bases numbered 9, after V lost 3 bases and J lost 5 bases. Germline V gene data show CDR1 as DFQATT and CDR2 as SNEGSKA (reference sequence). The CDR3: CSASPDREEYGYTF. The DNA of the CDR3 is TGCAGTGCTAGCCCCGACAGGGAGGAGTATGGCTACACCTTC.

The V and J genes are TRBV19 and TRBJ2-3; a weak D match, TRBD2 (6 bases). Germline V gene sequence: CDR1 LNHDA, CDR2 SQIVND (reference sequence). This CDR3 is built from 16 residues. Trimming shortened V by 4 bases and J by 2 bases, and 16 bases separated the two germline ends. The CDR3 region has the DNA TGTGCCAGTAGTAATCGGGGGACCTCGATCACAGATACGCAGTATTTT. Translated, it gives CASSNRGTSITDTQYF.

Of note for this clone: A read error may account for a junction end that differs from germline. The chain joins TRBV3-1 to TRBJ1-5; tentatively, D is TRBD1 (5 bases). Germline V lookup: CDR1 LGHDT, CDR2 YNNKEL (reference sequence). The CDR3 has 15 residues. CDR3 amino acids: CASGQGGTGYQPQHF. In DNA, the CDR3 is TGTGCCAGCGGCCAGGGTGGCACAGGCTATCAGCCCCAGCATTTT. Variable domain in full (rest from reference TRBV3-1 and TRBJ1-5): DTAVSQTPKYLVTQMGNDKSIKCEQNLGHDTMYWYKQDSKKFLKIMFSYNNKELIINETVPNRFSPKSPDKAHLNLHINSLELGDSAVYFCASGQGGTGYQPQHFGDGTRLSIL.

V gene TRBV28 combines with J gene TRBJ1-4, with a possible D match to TRBD1 (6 bases). V dropped 5 bases and J dropped 0 bases, with 22 bases sitting between them. The CDR3 is 19 residues long. Germline CDR1 is MDHEN and CDR2 is SYDVKM. CDR3: CASSLLTSRTAATNEKLFF. CDR3 coding DNA: TGTGCCAGCAGTCTCCTAACCTCCCGGACAGCCGCAACTAATGAAAAACTGTTTTTT.

The gene calls are TRBV6-4 and TRBJ2-2; 7 bases map to TRBD1. CDR1 is MRHNA and CDR2 is SNTAGT in the germline V gene. The CDR3 runs to 15 residues. V lost 6 bases, J lost 0 bases, and 4 bases stayed unmatched. The CDR3 bases are TGTGCCAGCAGACTGGACAGGTCGAACACCGGGGAGCTGTTTTTT. Its translation is CASRLDRSNTGELFF.